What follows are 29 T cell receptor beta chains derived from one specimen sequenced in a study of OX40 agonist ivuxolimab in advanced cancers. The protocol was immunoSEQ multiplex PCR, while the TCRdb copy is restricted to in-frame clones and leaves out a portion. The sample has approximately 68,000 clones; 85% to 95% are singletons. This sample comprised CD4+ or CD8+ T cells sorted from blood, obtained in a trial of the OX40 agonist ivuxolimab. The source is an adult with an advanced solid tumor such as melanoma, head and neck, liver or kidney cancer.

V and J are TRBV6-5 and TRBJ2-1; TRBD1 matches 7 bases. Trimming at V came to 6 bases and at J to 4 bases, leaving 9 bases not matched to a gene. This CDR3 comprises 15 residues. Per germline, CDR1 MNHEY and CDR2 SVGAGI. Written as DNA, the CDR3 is TGTGCCAGCAGCCCACAGGGGACCGAATACAATGAGCAGTTCTTC. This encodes CASSPQGTEYNEQFF.

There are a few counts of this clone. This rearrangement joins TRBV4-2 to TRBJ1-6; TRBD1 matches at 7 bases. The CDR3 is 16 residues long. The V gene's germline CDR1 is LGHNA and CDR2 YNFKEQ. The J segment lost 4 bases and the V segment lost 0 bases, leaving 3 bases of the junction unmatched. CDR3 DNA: TGTGCCAGCAGCCAAGATGGGACAGCGTATAATTCACCCCTCCACTTT. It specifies CASSQDGTAYNSPLHF.

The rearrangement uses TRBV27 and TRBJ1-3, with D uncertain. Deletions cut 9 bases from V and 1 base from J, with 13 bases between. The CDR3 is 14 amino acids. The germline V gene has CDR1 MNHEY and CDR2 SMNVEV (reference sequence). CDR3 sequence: CASRATGSGNTIYF. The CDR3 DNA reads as TGTGCCAGTCGTGCAACGGGATCTGGAAACACCATATATTTT.

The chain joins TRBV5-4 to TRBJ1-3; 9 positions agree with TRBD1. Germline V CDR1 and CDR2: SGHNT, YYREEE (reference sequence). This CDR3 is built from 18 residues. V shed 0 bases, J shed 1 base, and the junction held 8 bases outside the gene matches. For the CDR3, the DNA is TGTGCCAGCAGCTTGGGCGGGGGACAGGGAAGATCTGGAAACACCATATATTTT. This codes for CASSLGGGQGRSGNTIYF. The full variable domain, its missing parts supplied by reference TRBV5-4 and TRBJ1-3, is ETGVTQSPTHLIKTRGQQVTLRCSSQSGHNTVSWYQQALGQGPQFIFQYYREEENGRGNFPPRFSGLQFPNYSSELNVNALELDDSALYLCASSLGGGQGRSGNTIYFGEGSWLTVV.

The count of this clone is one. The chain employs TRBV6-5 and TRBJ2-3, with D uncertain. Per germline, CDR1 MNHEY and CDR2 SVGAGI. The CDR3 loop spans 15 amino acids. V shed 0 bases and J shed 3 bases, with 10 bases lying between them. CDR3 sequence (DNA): TGTGCCAGCAGTTACTCTAATACAAGGACAGATACGCAGTATTTT. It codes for CASSYSNTRTDTQYF.

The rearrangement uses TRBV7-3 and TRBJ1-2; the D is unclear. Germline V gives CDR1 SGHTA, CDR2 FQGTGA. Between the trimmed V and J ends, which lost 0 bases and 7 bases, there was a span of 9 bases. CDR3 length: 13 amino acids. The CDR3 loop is CASSLTDGSGYTF. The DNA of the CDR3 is TGTGCCAGCAGCTTAACAGATGGATCTGGCTACACCTTC.

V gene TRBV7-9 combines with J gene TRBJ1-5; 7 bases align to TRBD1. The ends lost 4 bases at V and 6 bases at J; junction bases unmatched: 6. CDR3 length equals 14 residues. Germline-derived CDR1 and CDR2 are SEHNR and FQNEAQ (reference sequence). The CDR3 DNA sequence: TGTGCCAGCAGCTCTACAGGGGAAGGTCAGCCCCAGCATTTT. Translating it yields CASSSTGEGQPQHF.

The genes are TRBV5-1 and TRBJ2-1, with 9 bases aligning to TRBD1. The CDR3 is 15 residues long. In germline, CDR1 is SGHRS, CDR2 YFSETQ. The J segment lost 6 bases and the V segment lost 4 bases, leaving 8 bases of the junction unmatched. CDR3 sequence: CASSTGQGGTNEQFF. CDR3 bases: TGCGCCAGCAGCACGGGACAGGGTGGGACCAATGAGCAGTTCTTC.

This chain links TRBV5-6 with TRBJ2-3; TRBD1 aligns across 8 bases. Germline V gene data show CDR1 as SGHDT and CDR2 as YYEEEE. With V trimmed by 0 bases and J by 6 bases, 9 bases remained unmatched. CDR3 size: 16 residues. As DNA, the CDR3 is TGTGCCAGCAGCTTGGTGACAGGGGCGATGGGGGATACGCAGTATTTT. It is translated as CASSLVTGAMGDTQYF.

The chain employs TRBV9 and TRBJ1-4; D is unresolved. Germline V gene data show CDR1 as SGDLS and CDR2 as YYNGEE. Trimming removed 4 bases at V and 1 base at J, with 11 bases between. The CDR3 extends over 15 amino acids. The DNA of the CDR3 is TGTGCCAGCAGCCCCCACACCTTAACTAATGAAAAACTGTTTTTT. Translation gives CASSPHTLTNEKLFF.

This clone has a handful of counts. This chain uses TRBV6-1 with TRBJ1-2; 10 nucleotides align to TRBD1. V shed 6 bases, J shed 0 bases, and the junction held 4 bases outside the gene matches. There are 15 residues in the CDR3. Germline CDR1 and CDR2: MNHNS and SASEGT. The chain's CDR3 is CASRPGQGANYGYTF. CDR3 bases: TGTGCCAGCAGGCCTGGACAGGGGGCTAACTATGGCTACACCTTC.

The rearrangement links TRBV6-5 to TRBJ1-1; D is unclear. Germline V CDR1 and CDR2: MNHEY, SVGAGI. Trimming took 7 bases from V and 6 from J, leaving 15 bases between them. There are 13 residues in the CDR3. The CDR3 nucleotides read TGTGCCAGCACCTCACCGGGGTTACCTGAAGCTTTCTTT. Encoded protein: CASTSPGLPEAFF.

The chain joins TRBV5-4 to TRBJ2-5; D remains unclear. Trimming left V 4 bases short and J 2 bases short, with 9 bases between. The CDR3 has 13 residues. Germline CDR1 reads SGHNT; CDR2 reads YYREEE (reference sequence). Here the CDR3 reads CASSQLGQETQYF. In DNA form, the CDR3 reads TGTGCCAGCAGCCAATTGGGTCAAGAGACCCAGTACTTC.

The CDR3 sequence: CASSLWAGDGYTF. The CDR3 DNA follows: TGTGCCAGCAGTTTATGGGCAGGGGATGGCTACACCTTC. The rearrangement uses TRBV27 and TRBJ1-2; perhaps TRBD1 as D (6 bases). The V gene's germline CDR1 is MNHEY and CDR2 SMNVEV (reference sequence). V was cut by 1 base and J by 6 bases, with 9 bases left in between. This CDR3 is built from 13 residues.

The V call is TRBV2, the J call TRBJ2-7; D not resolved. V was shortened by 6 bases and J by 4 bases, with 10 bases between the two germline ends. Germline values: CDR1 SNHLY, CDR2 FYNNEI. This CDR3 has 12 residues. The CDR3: CASSRSSYEQYF. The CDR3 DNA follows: TGTGCCAGCAGCCGCAGCTCTTACGAGCAGTACTTC.

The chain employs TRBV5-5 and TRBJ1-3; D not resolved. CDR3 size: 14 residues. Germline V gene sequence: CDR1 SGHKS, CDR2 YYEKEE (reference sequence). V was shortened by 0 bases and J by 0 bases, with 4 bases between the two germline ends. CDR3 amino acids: CASSLDSSGNTIYF. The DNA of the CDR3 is TGTGCCAGCAGCTTGGACAGCTCTGGAAACACCATATATTTT.

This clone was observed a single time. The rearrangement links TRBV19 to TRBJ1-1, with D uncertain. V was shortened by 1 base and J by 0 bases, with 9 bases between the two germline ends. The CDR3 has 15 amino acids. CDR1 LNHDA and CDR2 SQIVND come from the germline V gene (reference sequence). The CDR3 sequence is CASSIAPGMNTEAFF. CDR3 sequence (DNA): TGTGCCAGTAGTATAGCTCCAGGTATGAACACTGAAGCTTTCTTT.

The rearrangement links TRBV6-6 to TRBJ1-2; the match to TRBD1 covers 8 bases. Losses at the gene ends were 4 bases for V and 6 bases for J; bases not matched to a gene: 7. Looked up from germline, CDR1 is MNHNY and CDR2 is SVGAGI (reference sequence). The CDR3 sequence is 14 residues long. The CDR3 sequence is CASSSDRGADGYTF. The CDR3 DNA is TGTGCCAGCAGTTCCGACAGGGGCGCCGATGGCTACACCTTC.

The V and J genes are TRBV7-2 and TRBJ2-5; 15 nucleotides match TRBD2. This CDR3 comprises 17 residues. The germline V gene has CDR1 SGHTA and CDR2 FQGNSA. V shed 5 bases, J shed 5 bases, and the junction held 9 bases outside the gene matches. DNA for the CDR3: TGTGCCAGCAGCACCGGGACTAGCGGGGGGCTCGGGGAGACCCAGTACTTC. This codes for CASSTGTSGGLGETQYF.

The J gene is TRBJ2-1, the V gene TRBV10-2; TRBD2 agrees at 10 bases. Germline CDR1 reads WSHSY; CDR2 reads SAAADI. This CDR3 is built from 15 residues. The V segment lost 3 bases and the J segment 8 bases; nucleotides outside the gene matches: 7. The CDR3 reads CASSEPSGRVDEQFF. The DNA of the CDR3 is TGCGCCAGCAGTGAACCGAGCGGGAGGGTAGATGAGCAGTTCTTC.

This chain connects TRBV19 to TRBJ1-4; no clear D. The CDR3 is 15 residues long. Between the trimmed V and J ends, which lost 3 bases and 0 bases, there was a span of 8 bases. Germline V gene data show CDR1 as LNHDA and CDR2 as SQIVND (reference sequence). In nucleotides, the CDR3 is TGTGCCAGTAGTATTCAGCAGGCAACTAATGAAAAACTGTTTTTT. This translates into CASSIQQATNEKLFF.

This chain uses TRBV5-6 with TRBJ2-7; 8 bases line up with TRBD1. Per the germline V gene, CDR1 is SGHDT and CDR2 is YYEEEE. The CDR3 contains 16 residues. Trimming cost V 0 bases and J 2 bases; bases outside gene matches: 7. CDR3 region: CASSLGWGQATYEQYF. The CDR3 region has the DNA TGTGCCAGCAGCTTGGGATGGGGACAGGCGACCTACGAGCAGTACTTC.

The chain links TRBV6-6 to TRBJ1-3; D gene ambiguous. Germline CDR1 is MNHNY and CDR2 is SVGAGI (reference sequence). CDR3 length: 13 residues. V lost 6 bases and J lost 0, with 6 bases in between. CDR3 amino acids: CASRIGSGNTIYF. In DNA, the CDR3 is TGTGCCAGCAGGATAGGCTCTGGAAACACCATATATTTT.

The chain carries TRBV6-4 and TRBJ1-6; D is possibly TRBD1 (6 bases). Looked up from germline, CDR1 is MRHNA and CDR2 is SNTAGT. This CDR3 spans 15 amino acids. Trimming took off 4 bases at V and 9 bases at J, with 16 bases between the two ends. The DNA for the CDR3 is TGTGCCAGCAGTGTCTCGCCCGCCAGGGGTTCACCCCTCCACTTT. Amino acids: CASSVSPARGSPLHF.

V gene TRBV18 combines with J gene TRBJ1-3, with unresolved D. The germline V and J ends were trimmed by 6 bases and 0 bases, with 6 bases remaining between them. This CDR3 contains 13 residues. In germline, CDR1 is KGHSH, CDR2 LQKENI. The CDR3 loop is CASSQNSGNTIYF. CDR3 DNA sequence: TGTGCCAGCTCGCAAAACTCTGGAAACACCATATATTTT.

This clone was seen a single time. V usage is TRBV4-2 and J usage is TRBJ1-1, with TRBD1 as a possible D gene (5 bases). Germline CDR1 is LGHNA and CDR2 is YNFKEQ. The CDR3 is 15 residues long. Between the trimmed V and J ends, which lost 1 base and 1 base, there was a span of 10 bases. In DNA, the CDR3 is TGTGCCAGCAGCCAAGCCGTGACAGAGAACACTGAAGCTTTCTTT. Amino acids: CASSQAVTENTEAFF.

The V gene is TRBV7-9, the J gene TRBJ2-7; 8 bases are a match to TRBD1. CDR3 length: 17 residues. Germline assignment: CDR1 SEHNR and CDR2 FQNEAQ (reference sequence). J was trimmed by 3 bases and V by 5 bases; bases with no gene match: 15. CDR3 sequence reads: CASSPLMGQGAFYEQYF. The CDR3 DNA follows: TGTGCCAGCAGCCCCCTTATGGGGCAGGGGGCCTTCTACGAGCAGTACTTC.

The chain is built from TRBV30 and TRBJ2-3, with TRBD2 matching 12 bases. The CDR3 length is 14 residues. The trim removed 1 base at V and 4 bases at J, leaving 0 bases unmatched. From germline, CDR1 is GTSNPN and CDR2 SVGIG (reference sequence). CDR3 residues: CAWSGLAGADTQYF. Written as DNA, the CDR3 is TGTGCCTGGAGTGGACTAGCGGGGGCAGATACGCAGTATTTT.

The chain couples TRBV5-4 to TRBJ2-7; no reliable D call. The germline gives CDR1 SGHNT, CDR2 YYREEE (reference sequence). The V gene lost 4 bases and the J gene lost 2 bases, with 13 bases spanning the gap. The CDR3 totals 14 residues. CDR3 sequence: CASSLPGGPYEQYF. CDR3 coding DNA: TGTGCCAGCAGCCTCCCCGGCGGCCCCTACGAGCAGTACTTC.